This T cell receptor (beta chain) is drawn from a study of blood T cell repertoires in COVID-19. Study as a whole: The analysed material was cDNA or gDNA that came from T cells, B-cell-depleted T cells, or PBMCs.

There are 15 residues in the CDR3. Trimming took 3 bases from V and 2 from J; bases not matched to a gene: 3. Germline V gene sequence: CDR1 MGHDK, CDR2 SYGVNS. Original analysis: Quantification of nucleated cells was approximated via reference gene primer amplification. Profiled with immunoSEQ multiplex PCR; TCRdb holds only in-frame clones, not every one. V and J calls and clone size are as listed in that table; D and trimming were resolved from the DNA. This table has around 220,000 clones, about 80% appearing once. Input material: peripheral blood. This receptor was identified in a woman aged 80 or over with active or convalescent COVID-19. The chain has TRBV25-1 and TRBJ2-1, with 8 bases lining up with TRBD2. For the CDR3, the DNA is TGTGCCAGCAGTGAGCCGGGACTAGCCTACAATGAGCAGTTCTTC. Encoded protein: CASSEPGLAYNEQFF.